One sample yielded the 17 T cell receptor beta chains listed below, sequenced in a study of human thymus T cells. Repertoires were generated with immunoSEQ multiplex PCR, while TCRdb's copy carries only in-frame clones and drops some. The table has 40,000 to 45,000 clones, over 85% seen once; the top ten hold around 0.12%. Material: blood. Source of these receptors: a boy younger than two with a congenital heart defect but otherwise immunologically healthy.

Here the CDR3 DNA reads TGTGCCAGCAGCCCCACTAGAGGAGAGACCCAGTACTTC. Its protein product is CASSPTRGETQYF. This sequence joins TRBV5-4 and TRBJ2-5; tentative D call: TRBD2 (5 bases). With 4 bases removed from V and 4 bases from J, the gap between germline ends came to 11 bases. This CDR3 spans 13 amino acids. Germline-derived CDR1 and CDR2 are SGHNT and YYREEE (reference sequence). The whole variable domain, remainder taken from reference TRBV5-4 and TRBJ2-5, is ETGVTQSPTHLIKTRGQQVTLRCSSQSGHNTVSWYQQALGQGPQFIFQYYREEENGRGNFPPRFSGLQFPNYSSELNVNALELDDSALYLCASSPTRGETQYFGPGTRLLVL.

The genes are TRBV18 and TRBJ2-2; D gene unclear. The CDR3 loop spans 12 amino acids. Germline V CDR1 and CDR2: KGHSH, LQKENI. V was cut by 1 base and J by 7 bases, with 4 bases left in between. The CDR3 nucleotides read TGTGCCAGCTCACCACAGGACGGGGAGCTGTTTTTT. It yields the protein CASSPQDGELFF.

V gene TRBV7-8 combines with J gene TRBJ2-3; 9 bases align to TRBD1. The CDR3 is made up of 15 amino acids. Trimming took 7 bases from V and 3 from J; bases not matched to a gene: 8. Germline values: CDR1 SGHVS, CDR2 FQNEAQ. The CDR3 loop reads CASTLQGARTDTQYF. DNA for the CDR3: TGTGCCAGCACCCTACAGGGGGCGAGGACAGATACGCAGTATTTT.

The CDR3 reads CASSLRQGQETQYF. CDR3 bases: TGTGCCAGCAGCCTCCGACAGGGCCAAGAGACCCAGTACTTC. V and J are TRBV5-4 and TRBJ2-5; 7 bases align to TRBD1. The length of the CDR3 is 14 residues. Trimming cost V 4 bases and J 1 base; bases outside gene matches: 4. Germline loops: CDR1 SGHNT, CDR2 YYREEE (reference sequence).

The genes are TRBV5-1 and TRBJ2-3; perhaps TRBD2 as D (7 bases). Trimming cost V 9 bases and J 4 bases, with 21 bases left between them. The CDR3 sequence is 15 residues long. The germline V gene encodes CDR1 SGHRS and CDR2 YFSETQ. CDR3 DNA: TGCGCCACCTCCGAGGGGGGGGGCGTCCCAGATACGCAGTATTTT. As protein: CATSEGGGVPDTQYF.

V and J are TRBV2 and TRBJ2-5, with D perhaps matching TRBD1 or TRBD2 (6 bases each). The V and J ends lost 3 bases and 5 bases respectively, with 13 bases between them. The CDR3 totals 14 residues. Germline CDR1 and CDR2: SNHLY and FYNNEI. The CDR3 DNA follows: TGTGCCAGCAGTGAGAGTATAGGGGGGGAGACCCAGTACTTC. Its translation: CASSESIGGETQYF.

V and J are TRBV11-3 and TRBJ2-7; 7 nucleotides match TRBD1. The V segment lost 2 bases and the J segment 0 bases; nucleotides outside the gene matches: 10. The CDR3 runs 17 residues. Per germline, CDR1 SGHNT and CDR2 YENEEA. The CDR3 region is CASSLWAAGGDSYEQYF. CDR3 DNA: TGTGCCAGCAGCTTATGGGCCGCAGGGGGAGACTCCTACGAGCAGTACTTC.

This clone has only one observation. The genes are TRBV4-1 and TRBJ2-2, with D possibly being TRBD1 (5 bases). This CDR3 comprises 16 residues. CDR1 and CDR2 (germline): MGHRA, YSYEKL. Trimming pared 7 bases from V and 0 bases from J, leaving 15 bases between. CDR3 coding DNA: TGCGCCAGCACCTACCCAAGGGGTGCGAACACCGGGGAGCTGTTTTTT. Amino acids: CASTYPRGANTGELFF.

The J gene is TRBJ2-1, the V gene TRBV6-5; TRBD2 matches 9 bases. Germline V CDR1 and CDR2: MNHEY, SVGAGI. V gave up 2 bases and J gave up 8 bases; unmatched junction bases: 10. CDR3 length equals 16 residues. The CDR3 reads CASSYASGALGDEQFF. CDR3 in DNA: TGTGCCAGCAGTTACGCTAGCGGGGCCCTGGGGGATGAGCAGTTCTTC.

V and J are TRBV2 and TRBJ2-2, with 11 positions matching TRBD2. V lost 5 bases, J lost 5 bases, and 16 bases stayed unmatched. The germline V gene encodes CDR1 SNHLY and CDR2 FYNNEI. The CDR3 contains 19 residues. The CDR3 DNA sequence: TGTGCCAGCAGTTCCCGACTAGCGGGGAAGACCCCGGAAACCGGGGAGCTGTTTTTT. It translates to CASSSRLAGKTPETGELFF. The full variable domain, its missing parts supplied by reference TRBV2 and TRBJ2-2, is EPEVTQTPSHQVTQMGQEVILRCVPISNHLYFYWYRQILGQKVEFLVSFYNNEISEKSEIFDDQFSVERPDGSNFTLKIRSTKLEDSAMYFCASSSRLAGKTPETGELFFGEGSRLTVL.

The CDR3: CASSGQGSDTQYF. CDR3 in DNA: TGTGCCAGCAGCGGACAGGGTTCAGATACGCAGTATTTT. This rearrangement joins TRBV7-9 to TRBJ2-3, with 8 bases fitting TRBD1. V shed 5 bases, J shed 4 bases, and the junction held 2 bases outside the gene matches. Looked up from germline, CDR1 is SEHNR and CDR2 is FQNEAQ (reference sequence). The CDR3 has 13 residues.

V and J are TRBV5-1 and TRBJ2-1; D is ambiguous. Germline CDR1 reads SGHRS; CDR2 reads YFSETQ. V shed 0 bases and J shed 0 bases, with 4 bases lying between them. There are 14 residues in the CDR3. CDR3 sequence reads: CASSLEGSYNEQFF. In DNA form, the CDR3 reads TGCGCCAGCAGCTTGGAGGGCTCCTACAATGAGCAGTTCTTC.

This chain uses TRBV7-9 with TRBJ2-7; no reliable D call. The CDR3 covers 14 residues. Germline CDR1 is SEHNR and CDR2 is FQNEAQ (reference sequence). The ends were cut back, 1 base at V and 0 bases at J, with 7 bases in the middle. CDR3 DNA sequence: TGTGCCAGCAGCTTAGACGGCATCTCCTACGAGCAGTACTTC. It encodes CASSLDGISYEQYF.

The rearrangement uses TRBV6-5 and TRBJ2-2; D is unresolved. This CDR3 is 13 amino acids long. CDR1 and CDR2 (germline): MNHEY, SVGAGI. The V end lost 1 base, the J end lost 4 bases, and 4 bases lay between the germline ends. The CDR3 loop reads CASSYLGTGELFF. In DNA, the CDR3 is TGTGCCAGCAGTTACTTGGGCACCGGGGAGCTGTTTTTT.

The chain uses TRBV5-1 and TRBJ2-3, with D possibly TRBD2 on 6 matching bases. Between the trimmed V and J ends, which lost 2 bases and 0 bases, there was a span of 10 bases. From germline, CDR1 is SGHRS and CDR2 YFSETQ. This CDR3 contains 15 residues. CDR3 sequence reads: CASSFSRGSTDTQYF. The CDR3, as DNA: TGCGCCAGCAGCTTCTCGCGGGGCAGCACAGATACGCAGTATTTT.

The J gene is TRBJ2-7, the V gene TRBV7-9, with D possibly TRBD2 on 7 matching bases. CDR1 SEHNR and CDR2 FQNEAQ come from the germline V gene (reference sequence). The CDR3 has 15 residues. V lost 3 bases, J lost 3 bases, and 15 bases lay in between. CDR3 in DNA: TGTGCCAGCAGCTTTCCGAGCGGGGACAACTACGAGCAGTACTTC. It encodes CASSFPSGDNYEQYF. Complete variable domain (other parts from reference TRBV7-9 and TRBJ2-7): DTGVSQNPRHKITKRGQNVTFRCDPISEHNRLYWYRQTLGQGPEFLTYFQNEAQLEKSRLLSDRFSAERPKGSFSTLEIQRTEQGDSAMYLCASSFPSGDNYEQYFGPGTRLTVT.

This chain connects TRBV9 to TRBJ1-1, with 10 bases lining up with TRBD1. Germline CDR1 SGDLS, CDR2 YYNGEE. Trimming took 7 bases from V and 0 from J; bases not matched to a gene: 0. This CDR3 has 13 residues. CDR3 loop: CASGTGVNTEAFF. The CDR3 coding sequence is TGTGCCAGCGGGACAGGGGTGAACACTGAAGCTTTCTTT.